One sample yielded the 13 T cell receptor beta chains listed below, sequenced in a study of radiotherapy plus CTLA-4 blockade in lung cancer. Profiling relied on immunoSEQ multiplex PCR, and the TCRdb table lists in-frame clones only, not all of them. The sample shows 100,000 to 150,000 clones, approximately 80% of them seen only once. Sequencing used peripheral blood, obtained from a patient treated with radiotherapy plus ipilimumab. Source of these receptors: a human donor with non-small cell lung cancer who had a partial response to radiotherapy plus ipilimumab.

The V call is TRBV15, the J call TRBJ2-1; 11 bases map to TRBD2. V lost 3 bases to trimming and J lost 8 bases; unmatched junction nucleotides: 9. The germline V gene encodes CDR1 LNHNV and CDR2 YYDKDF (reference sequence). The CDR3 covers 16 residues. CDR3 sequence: CATSRAPGLAVDEQFF. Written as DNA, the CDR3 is TGTGCCACCAGCAGGGCCCCGGGACTAGCGGTCGATGAGCAGTTCTTC.

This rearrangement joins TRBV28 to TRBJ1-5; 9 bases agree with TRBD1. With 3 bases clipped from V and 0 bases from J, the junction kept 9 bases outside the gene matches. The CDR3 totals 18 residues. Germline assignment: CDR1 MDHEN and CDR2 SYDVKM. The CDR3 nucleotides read TGTGCCAGCAGTTTCGGTGGACAGGGGATGTATAGCAATCAGCCCCAGCATTTT. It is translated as CASSFGGQGMYSNQPQHF. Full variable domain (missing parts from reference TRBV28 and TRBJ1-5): DVKVTQSSRYLVKRTGEKVFLECVQDMDHENMFWYRQDPGLGLRLIYFSYDVKMKEKGDIPEGYSVSREKKERFSLILESASTNQTSMYLCASSFGGQGMYSNQPQHFGDGTRLSIL.

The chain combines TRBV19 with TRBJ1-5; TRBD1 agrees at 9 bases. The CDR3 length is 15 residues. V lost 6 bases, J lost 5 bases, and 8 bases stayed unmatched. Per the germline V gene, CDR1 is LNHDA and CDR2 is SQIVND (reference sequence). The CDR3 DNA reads TGTGCCAGTAGCCTTACAGGGGGCGCGTATCAGCCCCAGCATTTT. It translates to CASSLTGGAYQPQHF.

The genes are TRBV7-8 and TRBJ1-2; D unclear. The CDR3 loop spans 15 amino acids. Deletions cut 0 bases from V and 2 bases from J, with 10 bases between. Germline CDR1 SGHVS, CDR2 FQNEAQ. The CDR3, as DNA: TGTGCCAGCAGCTTAGCTGGCGCAGCGAACTATGGCTACACCTTC. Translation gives CASSLAGAANYGYTF.

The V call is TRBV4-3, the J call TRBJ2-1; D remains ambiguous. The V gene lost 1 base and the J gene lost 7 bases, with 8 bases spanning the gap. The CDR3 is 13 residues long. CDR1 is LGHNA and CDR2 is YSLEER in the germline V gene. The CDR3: CASSQAYRNEQFF. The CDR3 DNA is TGCGCCAGCAGCCAAGCTTACCGGAATGAGCAGTTCTTC.

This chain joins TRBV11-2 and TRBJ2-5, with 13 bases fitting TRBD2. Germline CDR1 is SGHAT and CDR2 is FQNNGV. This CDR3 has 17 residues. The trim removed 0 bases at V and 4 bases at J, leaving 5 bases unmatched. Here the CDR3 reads CASSLELAGGPGETQYF. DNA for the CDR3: TGTGCCAGCAGCTTAGAACTAGCGGGAGGGCCGGGAGAGACCCAGTACTTC. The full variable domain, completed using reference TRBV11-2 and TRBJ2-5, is EAGVAQSPRYKIIEKRQSVAFWCNPISGHATLYWYQQILGQGPKLLIQFQNNGVVDDSQLPKDRFSAERLKGVDSTLKIQPAKLEDSAVYLCASSLELAGGPGETQYFGPGTRLLVL.

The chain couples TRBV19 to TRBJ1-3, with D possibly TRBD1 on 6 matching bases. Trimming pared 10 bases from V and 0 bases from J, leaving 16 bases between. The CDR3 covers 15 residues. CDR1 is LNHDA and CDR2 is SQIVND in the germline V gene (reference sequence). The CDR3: CATMDRGYSGNTIYF. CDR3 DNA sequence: TGTGCCACCATGGACAGAGGATACTCTGGAAACACCATATATTTT.

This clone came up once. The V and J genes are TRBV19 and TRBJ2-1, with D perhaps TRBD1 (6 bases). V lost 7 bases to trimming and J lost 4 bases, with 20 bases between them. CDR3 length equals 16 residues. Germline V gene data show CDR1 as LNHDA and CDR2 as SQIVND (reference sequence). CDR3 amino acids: CASNEGTMPPYNEQFF. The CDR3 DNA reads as TGTGCCAGTAACGAGGGGACAATGCCACCTTACAATGAGCAGTTCTTC.

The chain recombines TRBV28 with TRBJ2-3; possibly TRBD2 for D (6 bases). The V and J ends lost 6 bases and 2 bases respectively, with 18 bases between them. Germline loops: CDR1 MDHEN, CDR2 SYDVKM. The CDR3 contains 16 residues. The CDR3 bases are TGTGCCAGCAGCACCCCGTGGCTAGCGCACACAGATACGCAGTATTTT. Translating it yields CASSTPWLAHTDTQYF.

The CDR3 DNA reads as TGTGCCAGCACTGTAGCCGGGACCTACGAGCAGTACTTC. It is translated as CASTVAGTYEQYF. V gene TRBV6-5 combines with J gene TRBJ2-7; TRBD2 is a possible D gene (5 bases). Germline V lookup: CDR1 MNHEY, CDR2 SVGAGI. V shed 7 bases and J shed 2 bases, with 12 bases lying between them. The CDR3 runs to 13 residues.

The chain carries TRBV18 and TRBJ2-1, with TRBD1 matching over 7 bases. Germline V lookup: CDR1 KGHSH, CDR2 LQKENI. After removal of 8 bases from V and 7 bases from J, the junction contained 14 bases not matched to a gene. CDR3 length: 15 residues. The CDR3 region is CASGPDRDRANEQFF. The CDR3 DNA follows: TGTGCCAGCGGACCCGACCGGGACAGAGCTAATGAGCAGTTCTTC.

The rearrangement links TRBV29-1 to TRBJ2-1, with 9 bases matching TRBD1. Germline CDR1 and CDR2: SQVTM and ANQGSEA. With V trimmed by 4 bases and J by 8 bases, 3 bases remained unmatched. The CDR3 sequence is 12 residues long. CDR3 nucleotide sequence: TGCAGCGTTGCACAGGGGGCCGATGAGCAGTTCTTC. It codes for CSVAQGADEQFF.

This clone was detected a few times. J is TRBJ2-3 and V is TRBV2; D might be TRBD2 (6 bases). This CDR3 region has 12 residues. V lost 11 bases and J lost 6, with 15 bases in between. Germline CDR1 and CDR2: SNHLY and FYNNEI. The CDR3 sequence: CASCRSGDTQYF. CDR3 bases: TGTGCCTCCTGCCGGAGCGGGGATACGCAGTATTTT.